What follows are 8 T cell receptor beta chains derived from one specimen sequenced in a study of CD8+ T cells in alopecia areata. Extracted RNA was reverse transcribed into cDNA, the sequencing template. The protocol was immunoSEQ multiplex PCR, while the TCRdb copy is restricted to in-frame clones and leaves out a portion. The table lists some 110,000 clones, roughly 68% of them singletons. Material for sequencing was CD4+ T cells sorted from blood. The origin of the receptors is a human donor in good health.

V gene TRBV29-1 combines with J gene TRBJ2-2; 12 nucleotides line up with TRBD2. From germline, CDR1 is SQVTM and CDR2 ANQGSEA. The length of the CDR3 is 15 residues. Losses at the gene ends were 6 bases for V and 3 bases for J; bases not matched to a gene: 5. DNA for the CDR3: TGCAGCGTCCTAGCGGGGGGGCCGGACACCGGGGAGCTGTTTTTT. Amino acids: CSVLAGGPDTGELFF.

This clone came up a few times. This chain links TRBV5-4 with TRBJ1-1; unclear D gene. The CDR3 loop spans 15 amino acids. Germline loops: CDR1 SGHNT, CDR2 YYREEE (reference sequence). Trimming stripped 0 bases from V and 0 bases from J, with 9 bases between. CDR3 in DNA: TGTGCCAGCAGCTTGGAGGCAGGACTGAACACTGAAGCTTTCTTT. It specifies CASSLEAGLNTEAFF.

This clone was counted only a few times. The chain uses TRBV12-5 and TRBJ2-7; D may be TRBD1 (5 bases). Trimming took off 7 bases at V and 6 bases at J, with 16 bases between the two ends. The V gene's germline CDR1 is LGHNT and CDR2 FRNRAP. This CDR3 is built from 13 residues. This CDR3 is CASVVTGQGEQYF. The CDR3 bases are TGTGCTAGTGTTGTTACGGGTCAGGGCGAGCAGTACTTC.

There are a few counts of this clone. The chain recombines TRBV29-1 with TRBJ1-5; maybe TRBD1 (6 bases). Trimming shortened V by 1 base and J by 7 bases, and 11 bases separated the two germline ends. Germline V CDR1 and CDR2: SQVTM, ANQGSEA. The CDR3 is 13 amino acids. The CDR3 DNA sequence: TGCAGCGTTGAAGCAGGGGCAGGGCAGCCCCAGCATTTT. This encodes CSVEAGAGQPQHF. Drawing the rest from reference TRBV29-1 and TRBJ1-5, the complete variable domain is SAVISQKPSRDICQRGTSLTIQCQVDSQVTMMFWYRQQPGQSLTLIATANQGSEATYESGFVIDKFPISRPNLTFSTLTVSNMSPEDSSIYLCSVEAGAGQPQHFGDGTRLSIL.

This clone showed up just a few times. The chain couples TRBV2 to TRBJ2-5, with TRBD2 matching 8 bases. Unmatched junction bases numbered 8, after V lost 6 bases and J lost 5 bases. Germline CDR1 reads SNHLY; CDR2 reads FYNNEI. This CDR3 contains 14 residues. The CDR3 DNA reads as TGTGCCAGCAGCCCGGGGGGGCCGGGTGAGACCCAGTACTTC. It codes for CASSPGGPGETQYF.

There are a few counts of this clone. The chain recombines TRBV28 with TRBJ2-7; D remains unclear. Trimming took 4 bases from V and 4 from J, leaving 8 bases between them. Germline V gene lookup returns CDR1 MDHEN and CDR2 SYDVKM. The CDR3 sequence is 12 residues long. This CDR3 is CASSSQTYEQYF. The CDR3 DNA reads as TGTGCCAGCAGTTCCCAAACATACGAGCAGTACTTC.

This sequence joins TRBV30 and TRBJ1-1; D perhaps matches TRBD1 (6 bases). Trimming left V 0 bases short and J 6 bases short, with 14 bases between. CDR1 and CDR2 from the germline V gene are GTSNPN and SVGIG (reference sequence). This CDR3 is built from 14 residues. CDR3 protein: CAWSVRGGQAEAFF. CDR3 nucleotides: TGTGCCTGGAGTGTACGGGGGGGCCAGGCTGAAGCTTTCTTT. The whole variable domain, filled in from reference TRBV30 and TRBJ1-1, reads SQTIHQWPATLVQPVGSPLSLECTVEGTSNPNLYWYRQAAGRGLQLLFYSVGIGQISSEVPQNLSASRPQDRQFILSSKKLLLSDSGFYLCAWSVRGGQAEAFFGQGTRLTVV.

J is TRBJ1-1 and V is TRBV2, with 8 nucleotides matching TRBD1. The CDR3 has 14 residues. Germline V gene sequence: CDR1 SNHLY, CDR2 FYNNEI. Trimming cost V 7 bases and J 1 base; bases outside gene matches: 5. The CDR3 sequence is CASTRTGTNTEAFF. The CDR3, as DNA: TGTGCCAGCACCCGGACAGGGACGAACACTGAAGCTTTCTTT.